What follows are 10 T cell receptor beta chains derived from one specimen sequenced in a study of shared clonotypes between healthy human individuals (dated by TCRdb to the early 2020s). CD8 naive samples consisted of CD45RO-negative cells that were positively selected for CCR7, yielding a CD45RA+CCR7+ population without TemRA cells. Libraries were constructed by the immunoSEQ multiplex PCR assay. What TCRdb holds here is the immuneACCESS table cut down to in-frame rearrangements. Part of the clones is not present; checked against another copy, under half of the missing clones reflect an unresolved V gene, and the others are unexplained. For this sample there are about 2.2 million clones; roughly 91% appear just once. Together, the top ten hold over 1.5% of the sample. The sequenced material came from naive CD8+ T cells from PBMCs. What the cell subset or site label conveys for this sample: CD45RA+CCR7+. These receptors originate from a man between 18 and 29 years old in good health. Some clones in this sample may be carry-over from other donors' samples.

This clone was seen more than once but under ten times. V gene TRBV11-2 combines with J gene TRBJ1-1; D is uncertain. The CDR3 length is 13 residues. Deletions cut 4 bases from V and 3 bases from J, with 9 bases between. Germline loops: CDR1 SGHAT, CDR2 FQNNGV. The CDR3 bases are TGTGCCAGCAGCTGGGTGAGGGACACTGAAGCTTTCTTT. It encodes CASSWVRDTEAFF.

The V call is TRBV13, the J call TRBJ2-4, with no clear D. The V and J ends lost 0 bases and 7 bases respectively, with 4 bases between them. CDR3 length equals 12 residues. Per germline, CDR1 PRHDT and CDR2 FYEKMQ (reference sequence). This CDR3 reads CASSLGANIQYF. CDR3 DNA: TGTGCCAGCAGCTTAGGGGCCAACATTCAGTACTTC. The full variable domain, its missing parts supplied by reference TRBV13 and TRBJ2-4, is AAGVIQSPRHLIKEKRETATLKCYPIPRHDTVYWYQQGPGQDPQFLISFYEKMQSDKGSIPDRFSAQQFSDYHSELNMSSLELGDSALYFCASSLGANIQYFGAGTRLSVL.

In the case of this clone: A read error may account for a junction end that differs from germline. This rearrangement joins TRBV9 to TRBJ2-1; tentatively, D is TRBD2 (5 bases). CDR1 is SGDLS, CDR2 YYNGEE, per germline. CDR3 length: 14 amino acids. The CDR3 sequence: CASSVGPGPVNGIF. CDR3 DNA sequence: TGTGCCAGCAGCGTAGGTCCTGGTCCGGTCAACGGGATCTTC.

V is TRBV29-1 and J is TRBJ2-1; either TRBD1 or TRBD2 may supply D (5 bases each). The CDR3 consists of 14 residues. The germline V gene has CDR1 SQVTM and CDR2 ANQGSEA. V gave up 8 bases and J gave up 4 bases, with 18 bases separating them. DNA of the CDR3: TGCAGCTGGGACCTGGGACCCGGGTACAATGAGCAGTTCTTC. Residues: CSWDLGPGYNEQFF.

V gene TRBV28 combines with J gene TRBJ2-7; the match to TRBD2 covers 7 bases. This CDR3 contains 15 residues. Germline assignment: CDR1 MDHEN and CDR2 SYDVKM. V trimming: 2 bases; J trimming: 6 bases; junction bases outside the gene matches: 10. The DNA of the CDR3 is TGTGCCAGCAGTTTAGGAGCGGGACTTCCCACCGAGCAGTACTTC. It specifies CASSLGAGLPTEQYF.

On this clone itself: Within the sample, other DNA sequences also encode this same CDR3. This chain uses TRBV29-1 with TRBJ2-7; TRBD2 might be the D (6 bases). Germline loops: CDR1 SQVTM, CDR2 ANQGSEA. Trimming left V 3 bases short and J 0 bases short, with 9 bases between. This CDR3 contains 13 residues. The CDR3 is CSVDLADSYEQYF. The CDR3 DNA reads TGCAGCGTTGACTTAGCGGACTCCTACGAGCAGTACTTC.

As for this clone: The sample contains more than one DNA sequence encoding this CDR3. V and J are TRBV28 and TRBJ1-1; D might be TRBD1 (5 bases). This CDR3 has 15 residues. V shed 6 bases and J shed 0 bases, with 14 bases lying between them. The germline V gene has CDR1 MDHEN and CDR2 SYDVKM. The DNA for the CDR3 is TGTGCCAGCAGGGAGAGACAGAACATGAACACTGAAGCTTTCTTT. It encodes CASRERQNMNTEAFF.

This clone was recorded only once. CDR3 sequence reads: CASSPSLTREGNEKLFF. Here the CDR3 DNA reads TGTGCCAGCAGCCCGTCCCTTACCAGGGAGGGTAATGAAAAACTGTTTTTT. V and J are TRBV11-2 and TRBJ1-4; D may be TRBD1 (5 bases). The ends were cut back, 5 bases at V and 4 bases at J, with 20 bases in the middle. Per the germline V gene, CDR1 is SGHAT and CDR2 is FQNNGV. The CDR3 loop spans 17 amino acids.

The chain has TRBV29-1 and TRBJ2-5; TRBD1 agrees at 11 bases. The CDR3 runs 14 residues. Losses at the gene ends were 3 bases for V and 5 bases for J; bases not matched to a gene: 5. CDR1 and CDR2 (germline): SQVTM, ANQGSEA. This CDR3 is CSVELGQGDETQYF. For the CDR3, the DNA is TGCAGCGTTGAGTTGGGACAGGGGGATGAGACCCAGTACTTC.

V usage is TRBV5-4 and J usage is TRBJ1-5, with TRBD1 identical over 9 bases. CDR1 and CDR2 from the germline V gene are SGHNT and YYREEE (reference sequence). The CDR3 sequence is 15 residues long. Trimming cost V 4 bases and J 3 bases; bases outside gene matches: 5. The CDR3 here is CASSENRGLNQPQHF. In DNA, the CDR3 is TGTGCCAGCAGCGAAAACAGGGGGCTCAATCAGCCCCAGCATTTT.